These 6 T cell receptor beta chains were sequenced from one sample in a study of identical twins. TCRdb re-derived calls from the 5' RACE reads in MiXCR, one entry per CDR3 protein. The sample contains approximately 500,000 distinct CDR3 sequences, roughly 15% of which appear only once. The sample also formed part of further work on yellow fever vaccine responses in identical twins.

The sample comprised CD4+ T cells sorted from blood. Source of these receptors: a woman aged 18-30 years in good health.

The chain links TRBV5-1 to TRBJ2-7; possible D gene TRBD2, 5 bases. Trimming removed 0 bases at V and 0 bases at J, with 10 bases between. Germline CDR1 reads SGHRS; CDR2 reads YFSETQ. CDR3 length: 15 residues. The CDR3 nucleotides read TGCGCCAGCAGCTTGGCGACTACCTACTCCTACGAGCAGTACTTC. Protein sequence: CASSLATTYSYEQYF.

J is TRBJ2-3 and V is TRBV10-3, with TRBD1 as a possible D gene (5 bases). The CDR3 has 18 amino acids. CDR1 and CDR2 (germline): ENHRY, SYGVKD. Trimming left V 6 bases short and J 5 bases short, with 27 bases between. This CDR3 reads CAIRSAWGVSLGVDTQYF. DNA for the CDR3: TGTGCCATCAGATCCGCCTGGGGTGTATCGTTAGGGGTAGATACGCAGTATTTT.

This clonotype was detected only a few times. The V call is TRBV7-9, the J call TRBJ2-7, with no clear D. CDR3 length: 10 amino acids. Germline V gene sequence: CDR1 SEHNR, CDR2 FQNEAQ (reference sequence). Trimming cost V 5 bases and J 7 bases, with 6 bases left between them. The CDR3 sequence: CASSKSEQYF. The CDR3 coding sequence is TGTGCCAGCAGCAAGAGTGAGCAGTACTTC.

The J gene is TRBJ2-2, the V gene TRBV20-1, with D unclear. Germline CDR1 reads DFQATT; CDR2 reads SNEGSKA (reference sequence). Deletions cut 0 bases from V and 1 base from J, with 6 bases between. CDR3 length equals 14 residues. The CDR3: CSARDKGNTGELFF. The CDR3 nucleotides are TGCAGTGCTAGAGATAAGGGGAACACCGGGGAGCTGTTTTTT.

This clonotype was recorded at least ten times. The V and J genes are TRBV11-2 and TRBJ2-2; tentatively, D is TRBD1 (5 bases). V was trimmed by 7 bases and J by 2 bases, leaving 11 bases between them. Germline values: CDR1 SGHAT, CDR2 FQNNGV. The CDR3 has 14 residues. This CDR3 is CASTRRANTGELFF. The CDR3 DNA is TGTGCCAGCACCCGCAGGGCCAACACCGGGGAGCTGTTTTTT.

The sample holds a few counts of this clonotype. This chain joins TRBV5-1 and TRBJ2-7; D might be TRBD1 (5 bases). This CDR3 comprises 15 residues. Deletions cut 4 bases from V and 4 bases from J, with 18 bases between. Germline assignment: CDR1 SGHRS and CDR2 YFSETQ. The CDR3 loop reads CASSPVGQGVYEQYF. DNA for the CDR3: TGCGCCAGCAGCCCCGTAGGGCAAGGGGTGTACGAGCAGTACTTC.